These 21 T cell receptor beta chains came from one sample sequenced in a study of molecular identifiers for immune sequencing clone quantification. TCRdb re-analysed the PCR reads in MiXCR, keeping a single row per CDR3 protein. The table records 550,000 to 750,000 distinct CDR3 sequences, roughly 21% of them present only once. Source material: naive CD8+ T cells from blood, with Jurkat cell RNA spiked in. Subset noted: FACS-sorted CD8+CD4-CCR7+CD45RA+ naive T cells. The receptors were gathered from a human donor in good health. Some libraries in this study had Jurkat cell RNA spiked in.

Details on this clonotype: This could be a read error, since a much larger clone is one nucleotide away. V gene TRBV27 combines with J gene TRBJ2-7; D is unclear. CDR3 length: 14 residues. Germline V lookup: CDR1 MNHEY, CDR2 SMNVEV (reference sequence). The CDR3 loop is CASSLSGDGYVQYF. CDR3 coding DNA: TGTGCCAGCAGTTTATCCGGTGACGGCTACGTGCAGTACTTC.

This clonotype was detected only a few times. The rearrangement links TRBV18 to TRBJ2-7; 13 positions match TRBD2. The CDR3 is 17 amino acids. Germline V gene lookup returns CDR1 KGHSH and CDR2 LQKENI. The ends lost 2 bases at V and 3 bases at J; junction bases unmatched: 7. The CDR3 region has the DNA TGTGCCAGCTCACCAACCGGGACTAGCGGGGCCCGCTACGAGCAGTACTTC. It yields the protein CASSPTGTSGARYEQYF. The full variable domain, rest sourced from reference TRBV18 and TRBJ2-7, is NAGVMQNPRHLVRRRGQEARLRCSPMKGHSHVYWYRQLPEEGLKFMVYLQKENIIDESGMPKERFSAEFPKEGPSILRIQQVVRGDSAAYFCASSPTGTSGARYEQYFGPGTRLTVT.

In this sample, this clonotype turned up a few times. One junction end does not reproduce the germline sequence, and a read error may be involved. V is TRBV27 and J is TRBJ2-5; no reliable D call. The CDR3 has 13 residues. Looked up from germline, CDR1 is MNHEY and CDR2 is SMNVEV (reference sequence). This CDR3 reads CASSLMTGEIQYF. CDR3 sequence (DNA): TGTGCCAGCAGCTTAATGACCGGAGAGATCCAGTACTTC.

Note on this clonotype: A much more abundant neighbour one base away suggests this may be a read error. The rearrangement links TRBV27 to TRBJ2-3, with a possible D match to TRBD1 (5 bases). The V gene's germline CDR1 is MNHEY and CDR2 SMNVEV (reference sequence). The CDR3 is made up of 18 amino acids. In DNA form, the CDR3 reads TGTGCCAGCAGAGATCTGGCAGGGCTGAAATTTTCCACAGGTACGCAGTATTTT. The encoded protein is CASRDLAGLKFSTGTQYF.

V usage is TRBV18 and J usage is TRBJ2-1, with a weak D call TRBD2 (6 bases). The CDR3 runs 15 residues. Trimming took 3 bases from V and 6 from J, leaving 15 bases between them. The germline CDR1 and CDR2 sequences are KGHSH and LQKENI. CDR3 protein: CASSPVWRVGNEQFF. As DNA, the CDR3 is TGTGCCAGCTCACCCGTTTGGAGGGTAGGCAATGAGCAGTTCTTC.

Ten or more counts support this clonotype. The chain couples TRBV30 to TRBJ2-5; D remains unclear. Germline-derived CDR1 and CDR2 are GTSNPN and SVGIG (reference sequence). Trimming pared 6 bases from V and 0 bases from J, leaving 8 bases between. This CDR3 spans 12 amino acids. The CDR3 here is CACDSDQETQYF. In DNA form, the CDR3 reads TGTGCCTGTGACTCAGACCAAGAGACCCAGTACTTC.

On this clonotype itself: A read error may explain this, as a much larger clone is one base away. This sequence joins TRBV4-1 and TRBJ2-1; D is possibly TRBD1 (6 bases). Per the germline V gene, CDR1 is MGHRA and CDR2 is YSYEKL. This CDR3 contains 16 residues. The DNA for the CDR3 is TGCGCCAGCATCCAAGTTTTGGCAGGGGATAGCAATGAGCAGTTCTTC. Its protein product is CASIQVLAGDSNEQFF.

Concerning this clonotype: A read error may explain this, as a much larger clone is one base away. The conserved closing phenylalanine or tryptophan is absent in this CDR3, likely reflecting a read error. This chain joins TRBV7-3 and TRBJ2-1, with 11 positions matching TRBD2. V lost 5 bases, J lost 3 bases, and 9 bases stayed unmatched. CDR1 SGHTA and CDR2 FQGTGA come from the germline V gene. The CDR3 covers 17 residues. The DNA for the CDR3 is TGTGCCAGCAGCCCCCTAGGGACTAGCGGCAGCTACAATGAGCAGTTCTCC. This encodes CASSPLGTSGSYNEQFS.

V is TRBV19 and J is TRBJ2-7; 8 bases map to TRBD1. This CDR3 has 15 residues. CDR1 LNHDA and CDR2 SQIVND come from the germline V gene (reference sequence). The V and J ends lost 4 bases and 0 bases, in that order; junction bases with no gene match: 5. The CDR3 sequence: CASSKGQGISYEQYF. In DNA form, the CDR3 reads TGTGCCAGTAGTAAAGGACAGGGAATCTCCTACGAGCAGTACTTC.

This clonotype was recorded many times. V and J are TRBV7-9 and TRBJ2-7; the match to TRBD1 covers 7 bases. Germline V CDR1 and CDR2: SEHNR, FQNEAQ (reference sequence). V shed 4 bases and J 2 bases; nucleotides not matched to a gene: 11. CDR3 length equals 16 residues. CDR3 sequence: CASSSRGIGGTYEQYF. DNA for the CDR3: TGTGCCAGCAGCTCGAGAGGTATAGGGGGCACCTACGAGCAGTACTTC.

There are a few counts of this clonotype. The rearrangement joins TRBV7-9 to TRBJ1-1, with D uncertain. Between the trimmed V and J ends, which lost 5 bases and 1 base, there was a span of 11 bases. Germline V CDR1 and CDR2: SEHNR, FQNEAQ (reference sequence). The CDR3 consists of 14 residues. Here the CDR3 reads CASSPADGNTEAFF. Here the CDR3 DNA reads TGTGCCAGCAGCCCCGCGGACGGGAACACTGAAGCTTTCTTT.

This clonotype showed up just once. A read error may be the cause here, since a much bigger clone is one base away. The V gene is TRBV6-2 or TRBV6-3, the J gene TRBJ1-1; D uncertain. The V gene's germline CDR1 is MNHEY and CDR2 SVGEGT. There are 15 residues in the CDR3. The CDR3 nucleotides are TGTGCCAGCAGTTACTTATCCATCCCGGGTACTGAAGCTTCCTTT. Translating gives CASSYLSIPGTEASF.

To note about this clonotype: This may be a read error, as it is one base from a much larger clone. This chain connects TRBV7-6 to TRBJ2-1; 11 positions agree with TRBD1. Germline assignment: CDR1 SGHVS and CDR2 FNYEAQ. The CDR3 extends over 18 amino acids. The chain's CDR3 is CASSLGTGGLDAVSERFF. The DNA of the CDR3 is TGTGCCAGCAGCTTAGGGACAGGGGGCCTAGACGCTGTGAGTGAGCGGTTCTTC.

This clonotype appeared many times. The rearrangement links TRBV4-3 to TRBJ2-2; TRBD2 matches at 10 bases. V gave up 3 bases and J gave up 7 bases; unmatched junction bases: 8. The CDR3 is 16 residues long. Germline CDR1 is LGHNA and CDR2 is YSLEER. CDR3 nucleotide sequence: TGCGCCAGCAGCCAGTACAGCGGGAGGGCGAACGGGGAGCTGTTTTTT. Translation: CASSQYSGRANGELFF.

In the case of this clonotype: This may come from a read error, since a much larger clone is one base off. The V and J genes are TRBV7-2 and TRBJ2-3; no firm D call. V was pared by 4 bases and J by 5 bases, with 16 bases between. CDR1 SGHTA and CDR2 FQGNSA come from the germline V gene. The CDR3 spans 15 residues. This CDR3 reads CASSSDNMTGDTQYF. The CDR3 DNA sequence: TGTGCCAGCAGCTCCGACAACATGACTGGAGATACGCAGTATTTT.

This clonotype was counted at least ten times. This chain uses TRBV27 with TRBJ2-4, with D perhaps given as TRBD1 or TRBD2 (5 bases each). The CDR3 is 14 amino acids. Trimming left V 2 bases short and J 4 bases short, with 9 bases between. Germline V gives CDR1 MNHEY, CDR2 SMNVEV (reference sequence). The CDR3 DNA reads TGTGCCAGCAGTTTAGCCGGGACGAAAAACATTCAGTACTTC. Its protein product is CASSLAGTKNIQYF.

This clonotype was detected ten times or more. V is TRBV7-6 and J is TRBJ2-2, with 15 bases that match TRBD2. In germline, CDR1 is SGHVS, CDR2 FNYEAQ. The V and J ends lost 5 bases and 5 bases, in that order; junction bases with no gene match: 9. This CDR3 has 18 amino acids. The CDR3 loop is CASSRPRTSGRVTGELFF. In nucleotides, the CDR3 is TGTGCCAGCAGCCGACCTAGGACTAGCGGGAGGGTTACCGGGGAGCTGTTTTTT.

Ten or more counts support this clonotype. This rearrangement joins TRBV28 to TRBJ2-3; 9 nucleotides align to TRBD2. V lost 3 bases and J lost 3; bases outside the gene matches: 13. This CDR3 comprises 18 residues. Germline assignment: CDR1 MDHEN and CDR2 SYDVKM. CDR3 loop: CASSLGGSSGTGTDTQYF. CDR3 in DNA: TGTGCCAGCAGTTTGGGGGGCTCTAGCGGGACGGGGACAGATACGCAGTATTTT.

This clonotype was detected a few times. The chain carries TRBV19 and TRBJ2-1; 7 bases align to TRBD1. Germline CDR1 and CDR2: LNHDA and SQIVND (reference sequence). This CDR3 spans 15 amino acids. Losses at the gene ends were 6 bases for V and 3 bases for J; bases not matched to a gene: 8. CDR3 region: CASRTQGKVYNEQFF. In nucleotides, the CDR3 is TGTGCCAGTAGGACACAGGGGAAAGTCTACAATGAGCAGTTCTTC.

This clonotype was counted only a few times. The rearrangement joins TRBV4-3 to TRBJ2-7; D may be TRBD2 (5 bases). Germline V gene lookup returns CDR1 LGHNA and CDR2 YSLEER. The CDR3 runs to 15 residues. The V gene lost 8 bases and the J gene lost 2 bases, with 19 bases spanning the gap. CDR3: CASSQEGVRAYEQYF. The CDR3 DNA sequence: TGCGCCAGCTCCCAAGAGGGCGTAAGAGCCTACGAGCAGTACTTC.

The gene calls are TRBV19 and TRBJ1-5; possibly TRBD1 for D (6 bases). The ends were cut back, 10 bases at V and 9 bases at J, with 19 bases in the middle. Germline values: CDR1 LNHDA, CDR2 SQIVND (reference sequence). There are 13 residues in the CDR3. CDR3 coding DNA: TGTGCCACCGGGGGCTCGCAAGGGTGGCCCCAGCATTTT. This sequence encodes CATGGSQGWPQHF. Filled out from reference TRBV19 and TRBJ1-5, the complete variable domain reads DGGITQSPKYLFRKEGQNVTLSCEQNLNHDAMYWYRQDPGQGLRLIYYSQIVNDFQKGDIAEGYSVSREKKESFPLTVTSAQKNPTAFYLCATGGSQGWPQHFGDGTRLSIL.